This T cell receptor beta chain was identified during a study of blood T cell repertoires in COVID-19 (dated by TCRdb to about 2020). General notes on the study: Samples from collaborators originated in the United States, Italy and Spain and spanned both the acute and convalescent phases of COVID-19. Samples were obtained from the ongoing ImmuneRACE study (first 160 participants) and from approximately 1,200 subjects provided by 6 global collaborators. A de-identified subject ID, COVID-19 status, age in years and sex were almost always included in the sample metadata. The prospective study material was composed of cDNA or gDNA derived from T cells, B-cell-depleted T cells, or PBMCs. The dataset comprised deeply sampled blood TCRbeta repertoires from subjects exposed to, actively infected with, or recovered from COVID-19. Where available, HLA class I and class II types were obtained from metadata supplied by the sample provider rather than from assay-based typing. The repertoires were released in a freely available public database intended as a resource for research on the immune response to SARS-CoV-2.

The research as a whole found: The quantity of clinical and demographic metadata differed by source and by participant and was supplied without curation.

Participants in the prospective study were enrolled through a virtual design, were aged 18 to 89 years, and lived in fewer than 30 United States geographic areas. In the prospective study, participants were assigned to cohorts based on the clinical history participants reported in a screening survey and a study questionnaire. ImmuneRACE Cohort 3 recovered participants were defined by two consecutive negative NP/OP PCR tests, healthcare professional clearance, or symptom resolution. In the prospective study, mobile phlebotomists collected whole blood, serum and a nasopharyngeal or oropharyngeal swab from each participant. Additional blood draws and questionnaires over an approximately 2-month period could optionally be provided by prospective study participants. Prospective study blood samples were shipped either frozen or at room temperature before DNA extraction. For this clone: No antigen is known for it. Base qualities were left out, and no much larger clone turns up one base away.

Reading the germline V gene (reference sequence) gives CDR1 MNHEY and CDR2 SMNVEV. V has 6 bases trimmed and J has 1 base trimmed; junction bases matching no gene number 1. From the cysteine up to the phenylalanine, the CDR3 has a length of 14 residues. The entry retains the CDR3 DNA only, 42 bases that are in frame from base 1. TCRbeta CDR3 regions were amplified from genomic DNA by means of the immunoSEQ Assay, a bias-controlled multiplex PCR. Per the source publication's procedure: Nucleated cell counts per sample were estimated from amplification of reference gene primers within the assay. To quantify the absolute abundance of each unique TCRbeta CDR3 rearrangement, sequence reads were collapsed and filtered. For each sample, productive Simpson clonality was calculated by taking the square root of Simpson's diversity index across productive rearrangements. TCRdb retrieved this table from immuneACCESS and kept in-frame rearrangements only. Not all clones are present; in checked studies, unresolved V genes account for under half, and no reason is known for the remainder. D and trimming were read from the DNA, whereas the V and J calls and clone size are those reported in that table. This sample comprises roughly 280,000 clones, around 90% of them detected only once. Of the sample, around 2.9% is held by the ten largest clones.

This TCR derives from a woman aged 45-65 years who had recovered from COVID-19. The chain employs TRBV27 and TRBJ2-3, with 10 central nucleotides matching TRBD2. Sequenced material: PBMCs or T cells enriched from blood (not recorded which). The nucleotide sequence reads as follows: TGTGCCAGCAGCCTAGCGGGAGGCACAGATACGCAGTATTTT. Its protein is CASSLAGGTDTQYF.